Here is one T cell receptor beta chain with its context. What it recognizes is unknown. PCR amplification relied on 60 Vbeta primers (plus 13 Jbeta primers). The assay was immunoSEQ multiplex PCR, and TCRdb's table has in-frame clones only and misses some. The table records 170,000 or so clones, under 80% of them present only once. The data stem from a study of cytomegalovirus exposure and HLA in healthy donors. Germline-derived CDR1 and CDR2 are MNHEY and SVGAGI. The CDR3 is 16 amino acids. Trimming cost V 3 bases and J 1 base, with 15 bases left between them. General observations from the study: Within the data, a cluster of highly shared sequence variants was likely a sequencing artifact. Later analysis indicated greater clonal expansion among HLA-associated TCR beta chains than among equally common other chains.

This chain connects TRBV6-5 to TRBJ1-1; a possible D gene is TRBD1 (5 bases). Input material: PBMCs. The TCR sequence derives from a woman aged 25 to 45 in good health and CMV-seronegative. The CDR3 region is CASSYDRSKGNTEAFF. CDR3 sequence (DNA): TGTGCCAGCAGTTATGACAGATCTAAAGGGAACACTGAAGCTTTCTTT.